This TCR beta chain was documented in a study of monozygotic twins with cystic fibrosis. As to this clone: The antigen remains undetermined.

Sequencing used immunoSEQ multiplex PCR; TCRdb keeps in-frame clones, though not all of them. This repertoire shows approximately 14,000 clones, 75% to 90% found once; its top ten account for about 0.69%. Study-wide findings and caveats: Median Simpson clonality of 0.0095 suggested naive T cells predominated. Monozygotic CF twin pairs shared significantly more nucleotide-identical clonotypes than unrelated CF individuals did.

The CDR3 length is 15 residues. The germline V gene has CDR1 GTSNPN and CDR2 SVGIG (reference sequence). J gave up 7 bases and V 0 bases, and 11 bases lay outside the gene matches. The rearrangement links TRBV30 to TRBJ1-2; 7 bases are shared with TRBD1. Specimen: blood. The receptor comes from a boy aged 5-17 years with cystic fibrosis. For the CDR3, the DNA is TGTGCCTGGAGTGTCCGAAGACAGGGCTTTGGTGGCTACACCTTC. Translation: CAWSVRRQGFGGYTF.